Listed below are T cell receptor beta chains from one sample, sequenced in a study of T cells in Graves' hyperthyroidism and ophthalmopathy. TCRdb ran MiXCR on the multiplex PCR reads and lists one entry per CDR3 protein. The sample consists of almost 350,000 distinct CDR3 sequences, about a sixth of them appearing once. Sequenced: blood. The source of these receptors is a woman aged 40 to 49 with Graves' ophthalmopathy. CDR3s include the opening cysteine and the closing phenylalanine or tryptophan. The order of the fields is V gene, CDR3 length, clone size, D gene, J gene, CDR3 protein, CDR3 DNA. D genes are given only for firm matches. Expanded clones are given a class, and other clones once, few, many or no size at all.

TRBV12-3/TRBV12-4	14	NA	NA	TRBJ2-6	CASIQSDGAYVLTF	TGTGCCAGCATCCAAAGCGACGGGGCCTACGTCCTGACTTTC
TRBV20-1	16	few	TRBD1	TRBJ2-7	CSARDTGTGSLYEQYF	TGCAGTGCTAGAGATACCGGGACAGGGTCTCTCTACGAGCAGTACTTC
TRBV28	18	many	NA	TRBJ2-4	CASSLSPGRGLAKNIQYF	TGTGCCAGCAGCTTAAGCCCGGGGAGGGGGTTAGCCAAAAACATTCAGTACTTC
TRBV6-5	15	many	NA	TRBJ2-7	CASSYSNAGFGEQYF	TGTGCCAGCAGTTACTCGAATGCAGGGTTCGGCGAGCAGTACTTC
TRBV7-2	12	many	NA	TRBJ2-2	CAGRSGVGELFF	TGTGCCGGCAGGAGCGGTGTCGGGGAGCTGTTTTTT
TRBV7-9	13	many	NA	TRBJ2-5	CASRTAIQETQYF	TGTGCCAGCCGGACAGCGATCCAAGAGACCCAGTACTTC
TRBV7-2	13	NA	NA	TRBJ2-7	CASSFHSRSEQYF	TGTGCCAGCAGCTTCCACAGCCGCAGCGAGCAGTACTTC
TRBV12-3/TRBV12-4	14	NA	TRBD1	TRBJ2-7	CASSSRDRRARQYF	TGTGCCAGCAGCTCCCGGGACAGAAGAGCGCGGCAGTACTTC
TRBV20-1	15	many	TRBD1	TRBJ1-1	CSARDRMGQGARAFF	TGCAGTGCTAGAGATCGCATGGGACAGGGGGCGAGAGCTTTCTTT
TRBV19	15	many	NA	TRBJ2-7	CASSIRDTPSYEQYF	TGTGCCAGTAGTATCCGGGACACCCCCAGCTACGAGCAGTACTTC
TRBV20-1	15	many	TRBD2	TRBJ2-7	CSATHWLAGRSEQYF	TGCAGTGCCACCCACTGGCTAGCGGGACGTTCCGAGCAGTACTTC
TRBV6-1	13	NA	NA	TRBJ2-7	CASSEMGAYEQYF	TGTGCCAGCAGTGAGATGGGGGCTTACGAGCAGTACTTC
TRBV10-3	15	many	TRBD1	TRBJ1-2	CAISADRGANYGYTF	TGTGCCATCAGTGCCGACAGGGGCGCCAACTATGGCTACACCTTC
TRBV12-3/TRBV12-4	14	many	TRBD1	TRBJ1-5	CASSWTGAAQPQHF	TGTGCCAGCAGTTGGACAGGGGCTGCTCAGCCCCAGCATTTT
TRBV5-1	16	few	TRBD2	TRBJ2-2	CASSFEAGVNTGELFF	TGCGCCAGCAGCTTCGAAGCGGGAGTCAACACCGGGGAGCTGTTTTTT
TRBV7-2	12	few	NA	TRBJ1-5	CASSLAFQPQHF	TGTGCCAGCAGCTTAGCGTTTCAGCCCCAGCATTTT
TRBV12-3/TRBV12-4	15	many	NA	TRBJ2-7	CASSSRNWGGSEQYF	TGTGCCAGCAGTTCCCGAAATTGGGGGGGCTCCGAGCAGTACTTC
TRBV19	15	many	TRBD1	TRBJ2-7	CASSQGTGGRYEQYF	TGTGCCAGTAGTCAAGGGACAGGGGGCCGCTACGAGCAGTACTTC
TRBV16	12	many	NA	TRBJ1-2	CASSARNYGYTF	TGTGCCAGCAGCGCCAGGAACTATGGCTACACCTTC
TRBV7-2	13	NA	NA	TRBJ2-7	CASSGSGVYEQYF	TGTGCCAGCAGCGGGAGCGGCGTCTACGAGCAGTACTTC
TRBV6-1	14	NA	TRBD2	TRBJ2-7	CASKTSGRSREQYF	TGTGCCAGCAAGACTAGCGGGAGGAGTAGGGAGCAGTACTTC
TRBV28	14	many	NA	TRBJ1-2	CASRVDGDNYGYTF	TGTGCCAGCCGCGTGGACGGGGACAACTATGGCTACACCTTC
TRBV7-2	13	many	NA	TRBJ2-7	CASSLAHLYEQYF	TGTGCCAGCAGCTTAGCCCACCTCTACGAGCAGTACTTC
TRBV30	15	many	NA	TRBJ1-5	CAWSVMGLGNQPQHF	TGTGCCTGGAGTGTTATGGGACTAGGCAATCAGCCCCAGCATTTT
TRBV25-1	14	many	NA	TRBJ2-2	CASSPIARTGELFF	TGTGCCAGCAGCCCAATAGCACGCACCGGGGAGCTGTTTTTT
TRBV11-2	13	many	NA	TRBJ2-5	CASSPQGLGTQYF	TGTGCCAGCAGCCCGCAGGGGCTAGGGACCCAGTACTTC
TRBV7-2	14	NA	NA	TRBJ1-1	CASKSTGRNTEAFF	TGTGCCAGCAAATCTACAGGGCGGAACACTGAAGCTTTCTTT
TRBV6-1	13	many	TRBD1	TRBJ1-5	CASGTGGYQPQHF	TGTGCCAGCGGGACAGGGGGCTATCAGCCCCAGCATTTT
TRBV6-5	15	NA	TRBD1	TRBJ1-5	CASSYSGTGVQPQHF	TGTGCCAGCAGTTACTCGGGGACAGGGGTCCAGCCCCAGCATTTT
TRBV6-2/TRBV6-3	14	NA	TRBD2	TRBJ2-2	CVSTEGTSVWELFF	TGTGTCAGCACCGAAGGGACTAGCGTCTGGGAGCTGTTTTTT
TRBV28	15	many	TRBD2	TRBJ2-5	CASSLGLAGVKTQYF	TGTGCCAGCAGTTTAGGGCTAGCGGGAGTAAAGACCCAGTACTTC
TRBV11-2	19	many	TRBD1	TRBJ1-3	CASSLGRITGAGSGNTIYF	TGTGCCAGCAGCTTAGGGAGAATCACAGGGGCCGGCTCTGGAAACACCATATATTTT
TRBV7-9	11	NA	NA	TRBJ2-1	CASSHLGEQFF	TGTGCCAGCAGCCACTTGGGGGAGCAGTTCTTC